The TCR beta chain under discussion was sequenced for a study of cytomegalovirus exposure and HLA in healthy donors. Study summary: From some 180 million T cells, an earlier analysis saw some 120 million unique TCR beta sequences. Whole-study results and caveats: The study assumed roughly uniform donor sequencing depth for presence/absence analyses.

Both 60 Vbeta primers and 13 Jbeta primers went into the PCR. The protocol was immunoSEQ multiplex PCR, while the TCRdb copy is restricted to in-frame clones and leaves out a portion. The sample table includes about 140,000 clones. Remarks on this clone: Its target is unknown.

With V trimmed by 2 bases and J by 8 bases, 19 bases remained unmatched. CDR3 length: 19 amino acids. Germline values: CDR1 MDHEN, CDR2 SYDVKM. The rearrangement joins TRBV28 to TRBJ2-1, with 9 positions matching TRBD2. The specimen sequenced was PBMCs. This TCR was sampled from a male donor in good health and CMV-seronegative. The chain's CDR3 is CASSLTRNPWRGGPHEQFF. The CDR3 coding sequence is TGTGCCAGCAGTTTAACCCGTAACCCCTGGCGGGGGGGCCCCCATGAGCAGTTCTTC.